This is a list of T cell receptor beta chains from one sample in a study of shared clonotypes between healthy human individuals. Libraries were prepared by immunoSEQ multiplex PCR; TCRdb keeps only in-frame clonotypes and omits some of them. The table lists about 2.1 million clones, around 93% of them singletons. The sample was naive CD8+ T cells from PBMCs. The receptors originated from a man between 18 and 35 years old in good health. Some clones in this sample may be carry-over from other donors' samples. Each CDR3 is given with its conserved first and last residue. A D gene is named only where the DNA matches it firmly. Only part of the rows carry a size: once, few, many, or a class if the clone is expanded.

TRBV11-2	TRBJ2-3	.	.	CASSLPQGLFSKTDTQYF	TGTGCCAGCAGCTTACCTCAGGGCCTATTCAGCAAAACAGATACGCAGTATTTT
TRBV7-9	TRBJ1-5	once	.	CASSFGGANQPQHF	TGTGCCAGCTCTTTTGGCGGCGCCAATCAGCCCCAGCATTTT
TRBV7-7	TRBJ2-2	.	.	CASSLGSDFWTGELFF	TGTGCCAGCAGCTTAGGTAGCGACTTCTGGACCGGGGAGCTGTTTTTT
TRBV6-6	TRBJ2-7	.	.	CASSYRIPPYEQYF	TGTGCCAGCAGTTACAGGATTCCCCCCTACGAGCAGTACTTC
TRBV28	TRBJ1-5	.	.	CASTLLGEGQPQHF	TGTGCCAGCACCCTCCTGGGCGAGGGACAGCCCCAGCATTTT
TRBV28	TRBJ2-7	.	.	CASRGTFEQYF	TGTGCCAGCAGGGGGACTTTCGAGCAGTACTTC
TRBV5-1	TRBJ1-2	.	TRBD1	CASSPAGTGGAFGGYTF	TGCGCCAGCAGCCCGGCCGGAACAGGGGGCGCTTTCGGAGGCTACACCTTC
TRBV7-9	TRBJ1-1	few	.	CASSPTLHSNTEAFF	TGTGCCAGCAGCCCAACTCTTCACTCGAACACTGAAGCTTTCTTT
TRBV27	TRBJ2-7	.	.	CASSQGMTYEQYF	TGTGCCAGCAGTCAGGGAATGACCTACGAGCAGTACTTC
TRBV28	TRBJ1-5	.	TRBD1	CASSFRGRDQPQHF	TGTGCCAGCAGTTTTAGGGGGCGCGATCAGCCCCAGCATTTT
TRBV7-9	TRBJ2-2	.	TRBD2	CASSGEGRELFF	TGTGCCAGCAGTGGGGAGGGACGGGAGCTGTTTTTT
TRBV4-1	TRBJ2-1	.	TRBD2	CASSPSSGRIYEQFF	TGCGCCAGCAGCCCAAGCAGCGGGAGAATCTATGAGCAGTTCTTC
TRBV7-9	TRBJ2-7	.	.	CASSLVDSSYEQYF	TGTGCCAGCAGCTTAGTCGATAGCTCCTACGAGCAGTACTTC
TRBV29-1	TRBJ2-1	.	TRBD2	CSVDTAGGYNEQFF	TGCAGCGTTGATACAGCGGGAGGGTACAATGAGCAGTTCTTC
TRBV5-5	TRBJ1-2	.	.	CASSPRGVTTNYGYTF	TGTGCCAGCAGCCCACGAGGGGTCACAACTAACTATGGCTACACCTTC
TRBV7-2	TRBJ1-1	.	.	CASSWNQAEAFF	TGTGCCAGCAGCTGGAATCAAGCTGAAGCTTTCTTT
TRBV5-1	TRBJ1-2	.	.	CASSLEGRASPGGYTF	TGCGCCAGCAGCTTGGAGGGCAGGGCATCTCCGGGTGGCTACACCTTC
TRBV27	TRBJ2-7	.	.	CASSPNAHEQYF	TGTGCCAGCAGTCCGAATGCTCACGAGCAGTACTTC
TRBV11-2	TRBJ2-7	.	.	CASSLGRFYEQYF	TGTGCCAGCAGCTTAGGCAGGTTCTACGAGCAGTACTTC
TRBV6-5	TRBJ2-1	.	.	CASSQLLTSFNEQFF	TGTGCCAGCAGTCAACTCCTCACTAGTTTCAATGAGCAGTTCTTC
TRBV11-2	TRBJ2-3	.	TRBD2	CASSLMGLAEWADTQYF	TGTGCCAGCAGCTTGATGGGACTAGCGGAGTGGGCAGATACGCAGTATTTT
TRBV27	TRBJ2-1	.	TRBD1	CARSIGQGARKGEQFF	TGTGCCAGGAGTATCGGACAGGGGGCGCGAAAGGGTGAGCAGTTCTTC
TRBV2	TRBJ1-5	few	.	CASSEVGGNQPQHF	TGTGCCAGCAGTGAAGTGGGGGGCAATCAGCCCCAGCATTTT
TRBV27	TRBJ2-1	.	.	CASSLSGQFREFF	TGTGCCAGCAGTTTATCTGGGCAGTTCAGGGAGTTCTTC
TRBV29-1	TRBJ2-5	.	.	CSVEWGFQETQYF	TGCAGCGTTGAGTGGGGGTTCCAAGAGACCCAGTACTTC
TRBV5-1	TRBJ2-7	.	.	CASSSWAHSYEQYF	TGCGCCAGCAGCTCGTGGGCCCACTCCTACGAGCAGTACTTC
TRBV9	TRBJ2-1	.	TRBD2	CASSVLGTSGRNEQFF	TGTGCCAGCAGCGTATTGGGGACTAGCGGGAGAAATGAGCAGTTCTTC
TRBV7-3	TRBJ2-1	once	TRBD1	CASSLIRGQRNEQFF	TGTGCCAGCAGCTTGATTAGGGGGCAACGCAATGAGCAGTTCTTC
TRBV11-2	TRBJ2-5	.	.	CASSFPNGGRETQYF	TGTGCCAGCAGCTTTCCTAATGGTGGTCGGGAGACCCAGTACTTC
TRBV14	TRBJ2-7	.	.	CASSHLPKGSSYEQYF	TGTGCCAGCAGCCACCTTCCGAAGGGGAGCTCCTACGAGCAGTACTTC
TRBV15	TRBJ2-1	.	TRBD2	CATSRVEERENRRNEQFF	TGTGCCACCAGCAGAGTAGAGGAGCGGGAGAATCGTCGCAATGAGCAGTTCTTC
TRBV4-1	TRBJ2-7	.	.	CASSQAAQATYEQYF	TGCGCCAGCAGCCAAGCGGCACAGGCTACCTACGAGCAGTACTTC
TRBV27	TRBJ2-7	.	.	CASSWGAVVYEQYF	TGTGCCAGCAGCTGGGGAGCGGTGGTCTACGAGCAGTACTTC
TRBV7-2	TRBJ2-7	once	.	CASSLFRGQEQYF	TGTGCCAGCAGCTTATTCAGAGGTCAGGAGCAGTACTTC
TRBV6-1	TRBJ1-1	.	.	CASLGAPEAFF	TGTGCCAGCCTGGGGGCCCCTGAAGCTTTCTTT
TRBV27	TRBJ2-7	.	TRBD2	CASSLSIAGGPEQYF	TGTGCCAGCAGTTTATCTATAGCGGGAGGGCCTGAGCAGTACTTC
TRBV7-9	TRBJ2-2	.	TRBD1	CASTARSSQGTPNTGELFF	TGTGCCAGCACCGCTAGAAGCTCACAGGGGACACCAAACACCGGGGAGCTGTTTTTT